The rows below give T cell receptor beta chains drawn from one sample of a study of blood T cell repertoires in COVID-19. Profiled with immunoSEQ multiplex PCR; TCRdb holds only in-frame clones, not every one. Here the sample spans approximately 120,000 clones, roughly 81% being singletons. Specimen: peripheral blood. These TCRs come from a human donor in a cohort sampled during active COVID-19. The CDR3 runs from the conserved cysteine through the conserved F or W. A D gene is named only where the DNA matches it firmly. Clone size is not always given. Where it is, it says once, few, many or a class for expanded clones.

TRBV28,TRBJ1-1,.,once,TGTGCCAGCAAAATAGGAGACTATTTTACTGAAGCTTTCTTT,CASKIGDYFTEAFF
TRBV6-6,TRBJ2-3,TRBD2,.,TGTGCCAGCAGTGCCCCCCGGGGGGGGTTCACAGATACGCAGTATTTT,CASSAPRGGFTDTQYF
TRBV5-4,TRBJ2-5,TRBD2,few,TGTGCCAGCAGCCCTACTAGCGGGCAAGAGACCCAGTACTTC,CASSPTSGQETQYF
TRBV7-3,TRBJ2-2,TRBD2,.,TGTGCCAGCAGCTTTGCGCGGGGGAGCACCGGGGAGCTGTTTTTT,CASSFARGSTGELFF
TRBV19,TRBJ1-2,TRBD1,many,TGTGCCAGTAGTCTTACCGGGACAGGGGATTATGGCTACACCTTC,CASSLTGTGDYGYTF
TRBV6-6,TRBJ2-5,TRBD2,once,TGTGCCAGCAGTCCTTGGCAGCGGGGGGGAGTCGAGACCCAGTACTTC,CASSPWQRGGVETQYF
TRBV28,TRBJ1-1,.,.,TGTGCCAGCAGGCGAGGACATATGAACACTGAAGCTTTCTTT,CASRRGHMNTEAFF
TRBV5-6,TRBJ2-7,.,.,TGTGCCAGCAGCTTGGCCGCTGGCAGGTCATCCTACGAGCAGTACTTC,CASSLAAGRSSYEQYF
TRBV6-5,TRBJ2-7,TRBD1,.,TGTGCCAGCAGAGGACAGGCCCGCTCCTACGAGCAGTACTTC,CASRGQARSYEQYF
TRBV28,TRBJ1-5,TRBD1,.,TGTGCCAGCAGTTTGTCAACTCCTTCGACAGGGGGCTCGAATCAGCCCCAGCATTTT,CASSLSTPSTGGSNQPQHF
TRBV21-1,TRBJ1-6,.,.,TGTGCCAGCAGCAGCCTCAGACAGGGGGCTCAGGGTTCACCCCTCCACTTT,CASSSLRQGAQGSPLHF
TRBV29-1,TRBJ1-4,TRBD1,few,TGCAGCGTTGAACGCGCGACAGGGGGCTCCGGTGAAAAACTGTTTTTT,CSVERATGGSGEKLFF
TRBV6-1,TRBJ2-7,.,.,TGTGCCAGCAGTGAAGAGGCGGTGGCATTAGAGCAGTACTTC,CASSEEAVALEQYF
TRBV7-2,TRBJ2-1,TRBD2,.,TGTGCCAGCAGCCCCCACCCGGCTAGCGGGGATTCCTACAATGAGCAGTTCTTC,CASSPHPASGDSYNEQFF
TRBV18,TRBJ1-5,TRBD1,.,TGTGCCAGCTCACAGGGACAGAGGAACCAGCCCCAGCATTTT,CASSQGQRNQPQHF
TRBV11-2,TRBJ1-1,TRBD1,.,TGTGCCAGCAGCTCAGGGACAGCGAACACTGAAGCTTTCTTT,CASSSGTANTEAFF
TRBV5-1,TRBJ1-2,.,.,TGCGCCAGCAGCTTGGTGACAGAAAACTATGGCTACACCTTC,CASSLVTENYGYTF
TRBV7-2,TRBJ2-5,.,.,TGTGCCAGCAGCTTACAGGACTTGGGGACCCAGTACTTC,CASSLQDLGTQYF
TRBV2,TRBJ1-4,.,.,TGTGCCAGCAGTCCCTTGACAGCCCTTGAAAAACTGTTTTTT,CASSPLTALEKLFF
TRBV6-2/TRBV6-3,TRBJ1-4,TRBD1,.,TGTGCCAGCAGTACCACAGGGGGCGGTGAAAAACTGTTTTTT,CASSTTGGGEKLFF
TRBV11-2,TRBJ1-6,.,.,TGTGCCAGCAGCTTGCGGGGGGAGGATAATTCACCCCTCCACTTT,CASSLRGEDNSPLHF
TRBV5-6,TRBJ2-3,.,.,TGTGCCAGCAGCTATCGTTACTACACAGATACGCAGTATTTT,CASSYRYYTDTQYF
TRBV5-4,TRBJ2-6,.,.,TGTGCCAGCAGCTCCTTTCGGGGGGCGACTGGGGCCAACGTCCTGACTTTC,CASSSFRGATGANVLTF
TRBV6-5,TRBJ2-1,.,.,TGTGCCAGCAGTTACGACTGGGGAGCGATCAATGAGCAGTTCTTC,CASSYDWGAINEQFF
TRBV5-4,TRBJ2-3,TRBD2,.,TGTGCCAGCAGCAGGGAGGGCCTCGGAGATACGCAGTATTTT,CASSREGLGDTQYF
TRBV30,TRBJ2-1,.,.,TGTGCCTGTACCTCTATTAAGAGGATCAATGAGCAGTTCTTC,CACTSIKRINEQFF
TRBV9,TRBJ1-1,.,.,TGTGCCAGCAGCGTAGAGGGCGGGAGCATGAACACTGAAGCTTTCTTT,CASSVEGGSMNTEAFF
TRBV27,TRBJ1-1,.,.,TGTGCCAGCAGTTTATTCTTCGGGAACACTGAAGCTTTCTTT,CASSLFFGNTEAFF
TRBV25-1,TRBJ1-1,.,.,TGTGCCAGCAATGAACTACGGGGTACTGAAGCTTTCTTT,CASNELRGTEAFF
TRBV19,TRBJ1-5,.,medium-sized,TGTGCCAGTAGTAGTAAGTCCCCGGGGTTGACTCAGCCCCAGCATTTT,CASSSKSPGLTQPQHF
TRBV25-1,TRBJ2-2,.,.,TGTGCCAGCACACACGGAGTCGACGGGGAGCTGTTTTTT,CASTHGVDGELFF
TRBV23-1,TRBJ1-6,TRBD1,.,TGCGCCAGCAGTCGGCCGGGACAGGGGACTAGGCCCCTCCACTTT,CASSRPGQGTRPLHF
TRBV6-2/TRBV6-3,TRBJ2-7,.,.,TGTGCCAGCAGTGACGGACATTCCTACGAGCAGTACTTC,CASSDGHSYEQYF
TRBV18,TRBJ2-1,.,.,TGTGCCAGCTCACCGTATACAGAAGACGAAGAGCAGTTCTTC,CASSPYTEDEEQFF
TRBV9,TRBJ1-2,.,.,TGTGCCAGCAGCCCCTCCACGGACTATGGCTACACCTTC,CASSPSTDYGYTF
TRBV28,TRBJ1-5,.,.,TGTGCCAGCAGTTTTGGAATGCGGGGCGGCAATCAGCCCCAGCATTTT,CASSFGMRGGNQPQHF
TRBV6-2/TRBV6-3,TRBJ1-1,.,.,TGTGCCAGCAGTTTCAACCAGGGGAATACTGAAGCTTTCTTT,CASSFNQGNTEAFF
TRBV27,TRBJ2-7,.,.,TGTGCCAGTAGGTCGGTAGGCGGATCCTACGAGCAGTACTTC,CASRSVGGSYEQYF
TRBV25-1,TRBJ1-2,.,once,TGTGCCAGCAGTGAAGGTTCGGCGGTTAACTATGGCTACACCTTC,CASSEGSAVNYGYTF
TRBV5-6,TRBJ2-2,.,few,TGTGCCAGCCACGTGCCCGGGGGGCTAAACACCGGGGAGCTGTTTTTT,CASHVPGGLNTGELFF
TRBV2,TRBJ2-7,TRBD2,.,TGTGCCAGCAGTGAATATACTAGCGGGAGGTCCTACGAGCAGTACTTC,CASSEYTSGRSYEQYF
TRBV18,TRBJ2-3,TRBD2,once,TGTGCCAGCTCTACTACGACTAGCGGGGGGACAGATACGCAGTATTTT,CASSTTTSGGTDTQYF
TRBV2,TRBJ1-3,.,.,TGTGCCAGCCGGGGGGACTCTGGAAACACCATATATTTT,CASRGDSGNTIYF
TRBV9,TRBJ2-7,TRBD1,.,TGTGCCAGCAGCCCTGACAGGGCTGGCGAGCAGTACTTC,CASSPDRAGEQYF